The rows below give T cell receptor beta chains drawn from one sample of a study of CXCR3-negative and CXCR3-positive naive CD8 T cells. Using the 5' RACE reads, TCRdb records one entry per CDR3 protein without DNA. The sample table includes 8,000 to 10,000 distinct CDR3 sequences. The sequencing sample was made of naive CXCR3- CD8+ T cells from blood. All receptors derive from a human donor in good health. Some clones in this sample may be carry-over from other donors' samples. The CDR3 runs from the conserved cysteine through the conserved F or W. Clone size appears in some rows only: once, few, many, or a class for an expanded clone.

size	V	J	CDR3
-	TRBV5-1	TRBJ2-7	CASRGDGNSYEQYF
-	TRBV29-1	TRBJ2-7	CSVGQSYEQYF
-	TRBV29-1	TRBJ2-1	CSVSSGGYNEQFF
medium-sized	TRBV29-1	TRBJ2-3	CSVEGQLADTQYF
-	TRBV15	TRBJ1-2	CATHKTAELSGYTF
-	TRBV11-2	TRBJ2-3	CASSLVLTPDTQYF
-	TRBV29-1	TRBJ1-2	CSVEEGGRNYGYTF
-	TRBV29-1	TRBJ2-2	CSVEWRENTGELFF
medium-sized	TRBV20-1	TRBJ2-4	CSARSLELEGRENIQYF
-	TRBV5-4	TRBJ2-3	CASSLDLAVDTQYF
medium-sized	TRBV20-1	TRBJ2-7	CSARAKLAGVTYEQYF
medium-sized	TRBV11-2	TRBJ2-2	CASSSGGNTGELFF
-	TRBV12-3/TRBV12-4	TRBJ2-7	CASNSRGRAYEQYF
medium-sized	TRBV29-1	TRBJ2-1	CSVELAASPNEQFF
-	TRBV6-5	TRBJ2-1	CASSEAGGLYNEQFF
-	TRBV5-1	TRBJ2-1	CASSLEAGGREQFF
-	TRBV15	TRBJ2-3	CATRPTDSTDTQYF
medium-sized	TRBV28	TRBJ1-2	CASSSSTYYGYTF
medium-sized	TRBV2	TRBJ1-2	CASRMTGDNYGYTF
-	TRBV6-2/TRBV6-3	TRBJ2-1	CASGPSAKYYNEQFF
-	TRBV3-1	TRBJ2-3	CASSQFGRLASNTQYF
-	TRBV21-1	TRBJ2-7	CASQGGQGGFPYEQYF
-	TRBV29-1	TRBJ1-1	CSVVLGTEAFF
medium-sized	TRBV24-1	TRBJ2-1	CATSDGTSGIWEQFF
-	TRBV10-3	TRBJ2-1	CAISDPQGGYNEQFF
medium-sized	TRBV10-3	TRBJ2-5	CAISEAYQETQYF
-	TRBV20-1	TRBJ2-1	CSAREGLAGVGYNEQFF
medium-sized	TRBV20-1	TRBJ1-5	CSARDSRSNQPQHF
medium-sized	TRBV29-1	TRBJ2-3	CSVVGGQGTTDTQYF
-	TRBV27	TRBJ2-2	CASSPDKTPGELFF
medium-sized	TRBV4-2	TRBJ2-7	CASSQDPGIDEQYF
-	TRBV15	TRBJ1-5	CATSRDGSFNQPQHF
medium-sized	TRBV25-1	TRBJ2-1	CASSEYGSRSSYNEQFF
-	TRBV12-3/TRBV12-4	TRBJ2-7	CASSFGNSGGYEQYF
medium-sized	TRBV30	TRBJ1-1	CAWSWTANTEAFF
-	TRBV2	TRBJ2-1	CASKQGAGNEQFF
medium-sized	TRBV29-1	TRBJ1-5	CSVVVQGSAGSGQPQHF
-	TRBV29-1	TRBJ2-1	CSACATRSTNEQFF
medium-sized	TRBV4-1	TRBJ2-3	CASSHGLDTQYF
-	TRBV6-2/TRBV6-3	TRBJ2-1	CASSDGQGLDEQFF
medium-sized	TRBV28	TRBJ2-5	CASSPRQGIETQYF
-	TRBV6-5	TRBJ2-1	CASSYFAPTSGKAYEQFF
-	TRBV27	TRBJ2-7	CASSFLGSAYEQYF
medium-sized	TRBV29-1	TRBJ1-2	CSGRTVYGYTF
medium-sized	TRBV12-3/TRBV12-4	TRBJ1-5	CASSLSGGAGQPQHF
-	TRBV28	TRBJ1-1	CASSFRLNTEAFF
-	TRBV5-1	TRBJ2-7	CASSLGWETYEQYF
-	TRBV6-6	TRBJ2-5	CASFQAGETQYF
-	TRBV29-1	TRBJ2-1	CSVAQRGEQFF
-	TRBV29-1	TRBJ2-2	CSVETLAGPGELFF
medium-sized	TRBV24-1	TRBJ1-1	CATSDLQNTEAFF
medium-sized	TRBV5-1	TRBJ2-7	CASSFIAGGNEQYF
-	TRBV19	TRBJ1-1	CASSIGHGITEAFF